These 20 T cell receptor beta chains share one sample of origin, sequenced in a study of blood T cell repertoires in COVID-19. Clones were sequenced by immunoSEQ multiplex PCR, and TCRdb holds only the in-frame ones, with some missing. The profile covers 200,000 to 250,000 clones, with around 87% appearing a single time and around 3.1% taken by the ten largest. The sequenced sample was peripheral blood. Source of these receptors: a man between 60 and 70 years old with acute or convalescent COVID-19.

J is TRBJ2-3 and V is TRBV11-1; maybe TRBD2 (5 bases). CDR3 length: 16 amino acids. In germline, CDR1 is SGHAT, CDR2 FQDESV (reference sequence). Trimming shortened V by 1 base and J by 7 bases, and 18 bases separated the two germline ends. The CDR3 spells CASSLVGTRGQNTQYF. CDR3 bases: TGTGCCAGCAGCTTAGTGGGAACTCGAGGGCAAAATACGCAGTATTTT.

This clone was seen a single time. The chain has TRBV6-5 and TRBJ1-6; maybe TRBD1 (6 bases). The V end lost 5 bases, the J end lost 6 bases, and 14 bases lay between the germline ends. Per germline, CDR1 MNHEY and CDR2 SVGAGI. CDR3 length: 15 residues. The CDR3 loop reads CASSNARGPNSPLHF. CDR3 nucleotide sequence: TGTGCCAGCAGTAACGCCAGGGGACCTAATTCACCCCTCCACTTT.

The rearrangement joins TRBV7-9 to TRBJ1-5; TRBD1 might be the D (6 bases). The CDR3 extends over 16 amino acids. Trimming removed 0 bases at V and 9 bases at J, with 18 bases between. Germline CDR1 SEHNR, CDR2 FQNEAQ (reference sequence). CDR3 bases: TGTGCCAGCAGCTTAGCGGTTCCGGGGGGCGCATGGCCCCAGCATTTT. This translates into CASSLAVPGGAWPQHF.

V usage is TRBV29-1 and J usage is TRBJ1-1, with 7 positions matching TRBD1. Germline V gene lookup returns CDR1 SQVTM and CDR2 ANQGSEA. The V gene end was trimmed by 4 bases and the J gene end by 1 base; junction bases not matched to a gene: 6. The CDR3 is 14 residues long. This CDR3 reads CSVAPTGENTEAFF. Written as DNA, the CDR3 is TGCAGCGTTGCCCCAACAGGGGAGAACACTGAAGCTTTCTTT.

The CDR3 sequence: CASSLTGSSSGNTIYF. The CDR3 nucleotides read TGTGCCAGCAGCTTAACAGGCTCCAGCTCTGGAAACACCATATATTTT. This rearrangement joins TRBV7-2 to TRBJ1-3, with a weak D call TRBD1 (5 bases). The CDR3 sequence is 16 residues long. The V gene lost 2 bases and the J gene lost 0 bases, with 11 bases spanning the gap. Looked up from germline, CDR1 is SGHTA and CDR2 is FQGNSA. Looking up the rest from reference TRBV7-2 and TRBJ1-3 gives the full variable domain: GAGVSQSPSNKVTEKGKDVELRCDPISGHTALYWYRQSLGQGLEFLIYFQGNSAPDKSGLPSDRFSAERTGGSVSTLTIQRTQQEDSAVYLCASSLTGSSSGNTIYFGEGSWLTVV.

This clone was observed a single time. The chain employs TRBV30 and TRBJ1-2, with D maybe TRBD1 (6 bases). In germline, CDR1 is GTSNPN, CDR2 SVGIG (reference sequence). The length of the CDR3 is 14 residues. V was cut by 0 bases and J by 8 bases, with 16 bases left in between. Here the CDR3 DNA reads TGTGCCTGGAGTGTACAGGGCCCACGGAGGGGCTACACCTTC. Translated, it gives CAWSVQGPRRGYTF.

This chain connects TRBV11-3 to TRBJ2-3; D gene ambiguous. Germline V gene lookup returns CDR1 SGHNT and CDR2 YENEEA. The CDR3 runs 16 residues. V was shortened by 1 base and J by 8 bases, with 19 bases between the two germline ends. CDR3: CASSLVGQVGNGTQYF. The CDR3 DNA reads as TGTGCCAGCAGCTTAGTGGGTCAGGTGGGTAATGGTACGCAGTATTTT. Combining the CDR3 with reference TRBV11-3 and TRBJ2-3 gives the whole variable domain EAGVVQSPRYKIIEKKQPVAFWCNPISGHNTLYWYLQNLGQGPELLIRYENEEAVDDSQLPKDRFSAERLKGVDSTLKIQPAELGDSAVYLCASSLVGQVGNGTQYFGPGTRLTVL.

The chain links TRBV5-5 to TRBJ1-5; D remains unclear. The CDR3 sequence is 16 residues long. Trimming took off 4 bases at V and 2 bases at J, with 16 bases between the two ends. From germline, CDR1 is SGHKS and CDR2 YYEKEE (reference sequence). CDR3 in DNA: TGTGCCAGCAGCCAATCCCTCATGCAGGGCAATCAGCCCCAGCATTTT. Protein product: CASSQSLMQGNQPQHF.

The V and J genes are TRBV11-2 and TRBJ1-3, with TRBD1 matching over 8 bases. The CDR3 runs to 16 residues. Losses at the gene ends were 6 bases for V and 3 bases for J; bases not matched to a gene: 10. Germline lookup yields CDR1 SGHAT and CDR2 FQNNGV. The DNA of the CDR3 is TGTGCCAGCAGACAACCGGCGGACAGGGATGGAAACACCATATATTTT. It translates to CASRQPADRDGNTIYF.

The chain links TRBV6-5 to TRBJ1-2; TRBD1 agrees at 12 bases. Germline assignment: CDR1 MNHEY and CDR2 SVGAGI. The V segment lost 8 bases and the J segment 0 bases; nucleotides outside the gene matches: 4. This CDR3 is built from 15 residues. CDR3 nucleotide sequence: TGTGCCAGCCGGGACAGGGGGCTTTCTAACTATGGCTACACCTTC. Encoded protein: CASRDRGLSNYGYTF.

The V and J genes are TRBV18 and TRBJ1-5; D may be TRBD1 (5 bases). CDR1 is KGHSH and CDR2 is LQKENI in the germline V gene. CDR3 length equals 13 residues. V lost 5 bases and J 7 bases, leaving 12 bases between the germline ends. The CDR3 DNA reads as TGTGCCAGCTCATCGGACAAAGGGCAGCCCCAGCATTTT. Encoded protein: CASSSDKGQPQHF.

The chain carries TRBV13 and TRBJ2-3; possible D gene TRBD1, 6 bases. V was cut by 5 bases and J by 0 bases, with 12 bases left in between. The CDR3 totals 15 residues. Germline V gene data show CDR1 as PRHDT and CDR2 as FYEKMQ (reference sequence). CDR3 region: CASSRDKPSTDTQYF. The CDR3 nucleotides read TGTGCCAGCAGCCGGGACAAACCTAGCACAGATACGCAGTATTTT.

Here the CDR3 reads CASSRGTVSNQPQHF. CDR3 nucleotides: TGTGCCAGCTCACGCGGGACAGTGTCTAATCAGCCCCAGCATTTT. This chain connects TRBV18 to TRBJ1-5; TRBD1 matches 7 bases. Per germline, CDR1 KGHSH and CDR2 LQKENI. The CDR3 runs 15 residues. Losses at the gene ends were 4 bases for V and 4 bases for J; bases not matched to a gene: 7.

V is TRBV18 and J is TRBJ2-7; D may be TRBD2 (5 bases). The CDR3 has 13 residues. The V end lost 6 bases, the J end lost 6 bases, and 15 bases lay between the germline ends. Per germline, CDR1 KGHSH and CDR2 LQKENI. The CDR3 spells CASSPSPGFEQYF. CDR3 nucleotides: TGTGCCAGCTCGCCCTCCCCGGGATTCGAGCAGTACTTC.

The chain uses TRBV6-1 and TRBJ2-7; D is possibly TRBD2 (5 bases). Trimming cost V 1 base and J 1 base, with 11 bases left between them. Germline V lookup: CDR1 MNHNS, CDR2 SASEGT. The CDR3 is 15 amino acids. This CDR3 reads CASSEDPGGSYEQYF. The CDR3 DNA follows: TGTGCCAGCAGTGAAGACCCAGGAGGATCCTACGAGCAGTACTTC.

The genes are TRBV7-2 and TRBJ2-7; a possible D gene is TRBD2 (5 bases). The CDR3 covers 14 residues. CDR1 and CDR2 (germline): SGHTA, FQGNSA. Trimming removed 0 bases at V and 5 bases at J, with 11 bases between. The DNA of the CDR3 is TGTGCCAGCAGCTTAGCAGAGGGTCCCCACGAGCAGTACTTC. This gives the protein CASSLAEGPHEQYF.

The genes are TRBV6-2 or TRBV6-3 and TRBJ2-1, with 15 bases lining up with TRBD2. Trimming removed 6 bases from V and 5 bases from J; junction bases left unmatched: 5. Per the germline V gene, CDR1 is MNHEY and CDR2 is SVGEGT. CDR3 size: 16 residues. CDR3 coding DNA: TGTGCCAGCAGCCGACGGACTAGCGGGGGGGACAATGAGCAGTTCTTC. Residues: CASSRRTSGGDNEQFF.

This chain joins TRBV24-1 and TRBJ2-3; TRBD1 matches at 10 bases. Losses at the gene ends were 4 bases for V and 0 bases for J; bases not matched to a gene: 3. Germline lookup yields CDR1 KGHDR and CDR2 SFDVKD. The CDR3 length is 16 residues. The CDR3 DNA reads as TGTGCCACCAGTGACCCGACAGGGGGCAGCACAGATACGCAGTATTTT. This sequence encodes CATSDPTGGSTDTQYF.

The genes are TRBV11-2 and TRBJ2-5; D may be TRBD1 (5 bases). Trimming cost V 1 base and J 1 base, with 13 bases left between them. Germline-derived CDR1 and CDR2 are SGHAT and FQNNGV. The CDR3 is 16 residues long. DNA for the CDR3: TGTGCCAGCAGCTTAGGTCGACAGCCCAGCCAAGAGACCCAGTACTTC. Translation: CASSLGRQPSQETQYF. Full variable domain (remainder filled in from reference TRBV11-2 and TRBJ2-5): EAGVAQSPRYKIIEKRQSVAFWCNPISGHATLYWYQQILGQGPKLLIQFQNNGVVDDSQLPKDRFSAERLKGVDSTLKIQPAKLEDSAVYLCASSLGRQPSQETQYFGPGTRLLVL.

This clone was counted a few times. The chain couples TRBV19 to TRBJ1-1; 10 bases fit TRBD1. The CDR3 covers 17 residues. Germline V lookup: CDR1 LNHDA, CDR2 SQIVND (reference sequence). V shed 4 bases and J 1 base; nucleotides not matched to a gene: 9. In nucleotides, the CDR3 is TGTGCCAGTAGTAGCTTTGGGACAGGGGAGGGGAACACTGAAGCTTTCTTT. It is translated as CASSSFGTGEGNTEAFF.